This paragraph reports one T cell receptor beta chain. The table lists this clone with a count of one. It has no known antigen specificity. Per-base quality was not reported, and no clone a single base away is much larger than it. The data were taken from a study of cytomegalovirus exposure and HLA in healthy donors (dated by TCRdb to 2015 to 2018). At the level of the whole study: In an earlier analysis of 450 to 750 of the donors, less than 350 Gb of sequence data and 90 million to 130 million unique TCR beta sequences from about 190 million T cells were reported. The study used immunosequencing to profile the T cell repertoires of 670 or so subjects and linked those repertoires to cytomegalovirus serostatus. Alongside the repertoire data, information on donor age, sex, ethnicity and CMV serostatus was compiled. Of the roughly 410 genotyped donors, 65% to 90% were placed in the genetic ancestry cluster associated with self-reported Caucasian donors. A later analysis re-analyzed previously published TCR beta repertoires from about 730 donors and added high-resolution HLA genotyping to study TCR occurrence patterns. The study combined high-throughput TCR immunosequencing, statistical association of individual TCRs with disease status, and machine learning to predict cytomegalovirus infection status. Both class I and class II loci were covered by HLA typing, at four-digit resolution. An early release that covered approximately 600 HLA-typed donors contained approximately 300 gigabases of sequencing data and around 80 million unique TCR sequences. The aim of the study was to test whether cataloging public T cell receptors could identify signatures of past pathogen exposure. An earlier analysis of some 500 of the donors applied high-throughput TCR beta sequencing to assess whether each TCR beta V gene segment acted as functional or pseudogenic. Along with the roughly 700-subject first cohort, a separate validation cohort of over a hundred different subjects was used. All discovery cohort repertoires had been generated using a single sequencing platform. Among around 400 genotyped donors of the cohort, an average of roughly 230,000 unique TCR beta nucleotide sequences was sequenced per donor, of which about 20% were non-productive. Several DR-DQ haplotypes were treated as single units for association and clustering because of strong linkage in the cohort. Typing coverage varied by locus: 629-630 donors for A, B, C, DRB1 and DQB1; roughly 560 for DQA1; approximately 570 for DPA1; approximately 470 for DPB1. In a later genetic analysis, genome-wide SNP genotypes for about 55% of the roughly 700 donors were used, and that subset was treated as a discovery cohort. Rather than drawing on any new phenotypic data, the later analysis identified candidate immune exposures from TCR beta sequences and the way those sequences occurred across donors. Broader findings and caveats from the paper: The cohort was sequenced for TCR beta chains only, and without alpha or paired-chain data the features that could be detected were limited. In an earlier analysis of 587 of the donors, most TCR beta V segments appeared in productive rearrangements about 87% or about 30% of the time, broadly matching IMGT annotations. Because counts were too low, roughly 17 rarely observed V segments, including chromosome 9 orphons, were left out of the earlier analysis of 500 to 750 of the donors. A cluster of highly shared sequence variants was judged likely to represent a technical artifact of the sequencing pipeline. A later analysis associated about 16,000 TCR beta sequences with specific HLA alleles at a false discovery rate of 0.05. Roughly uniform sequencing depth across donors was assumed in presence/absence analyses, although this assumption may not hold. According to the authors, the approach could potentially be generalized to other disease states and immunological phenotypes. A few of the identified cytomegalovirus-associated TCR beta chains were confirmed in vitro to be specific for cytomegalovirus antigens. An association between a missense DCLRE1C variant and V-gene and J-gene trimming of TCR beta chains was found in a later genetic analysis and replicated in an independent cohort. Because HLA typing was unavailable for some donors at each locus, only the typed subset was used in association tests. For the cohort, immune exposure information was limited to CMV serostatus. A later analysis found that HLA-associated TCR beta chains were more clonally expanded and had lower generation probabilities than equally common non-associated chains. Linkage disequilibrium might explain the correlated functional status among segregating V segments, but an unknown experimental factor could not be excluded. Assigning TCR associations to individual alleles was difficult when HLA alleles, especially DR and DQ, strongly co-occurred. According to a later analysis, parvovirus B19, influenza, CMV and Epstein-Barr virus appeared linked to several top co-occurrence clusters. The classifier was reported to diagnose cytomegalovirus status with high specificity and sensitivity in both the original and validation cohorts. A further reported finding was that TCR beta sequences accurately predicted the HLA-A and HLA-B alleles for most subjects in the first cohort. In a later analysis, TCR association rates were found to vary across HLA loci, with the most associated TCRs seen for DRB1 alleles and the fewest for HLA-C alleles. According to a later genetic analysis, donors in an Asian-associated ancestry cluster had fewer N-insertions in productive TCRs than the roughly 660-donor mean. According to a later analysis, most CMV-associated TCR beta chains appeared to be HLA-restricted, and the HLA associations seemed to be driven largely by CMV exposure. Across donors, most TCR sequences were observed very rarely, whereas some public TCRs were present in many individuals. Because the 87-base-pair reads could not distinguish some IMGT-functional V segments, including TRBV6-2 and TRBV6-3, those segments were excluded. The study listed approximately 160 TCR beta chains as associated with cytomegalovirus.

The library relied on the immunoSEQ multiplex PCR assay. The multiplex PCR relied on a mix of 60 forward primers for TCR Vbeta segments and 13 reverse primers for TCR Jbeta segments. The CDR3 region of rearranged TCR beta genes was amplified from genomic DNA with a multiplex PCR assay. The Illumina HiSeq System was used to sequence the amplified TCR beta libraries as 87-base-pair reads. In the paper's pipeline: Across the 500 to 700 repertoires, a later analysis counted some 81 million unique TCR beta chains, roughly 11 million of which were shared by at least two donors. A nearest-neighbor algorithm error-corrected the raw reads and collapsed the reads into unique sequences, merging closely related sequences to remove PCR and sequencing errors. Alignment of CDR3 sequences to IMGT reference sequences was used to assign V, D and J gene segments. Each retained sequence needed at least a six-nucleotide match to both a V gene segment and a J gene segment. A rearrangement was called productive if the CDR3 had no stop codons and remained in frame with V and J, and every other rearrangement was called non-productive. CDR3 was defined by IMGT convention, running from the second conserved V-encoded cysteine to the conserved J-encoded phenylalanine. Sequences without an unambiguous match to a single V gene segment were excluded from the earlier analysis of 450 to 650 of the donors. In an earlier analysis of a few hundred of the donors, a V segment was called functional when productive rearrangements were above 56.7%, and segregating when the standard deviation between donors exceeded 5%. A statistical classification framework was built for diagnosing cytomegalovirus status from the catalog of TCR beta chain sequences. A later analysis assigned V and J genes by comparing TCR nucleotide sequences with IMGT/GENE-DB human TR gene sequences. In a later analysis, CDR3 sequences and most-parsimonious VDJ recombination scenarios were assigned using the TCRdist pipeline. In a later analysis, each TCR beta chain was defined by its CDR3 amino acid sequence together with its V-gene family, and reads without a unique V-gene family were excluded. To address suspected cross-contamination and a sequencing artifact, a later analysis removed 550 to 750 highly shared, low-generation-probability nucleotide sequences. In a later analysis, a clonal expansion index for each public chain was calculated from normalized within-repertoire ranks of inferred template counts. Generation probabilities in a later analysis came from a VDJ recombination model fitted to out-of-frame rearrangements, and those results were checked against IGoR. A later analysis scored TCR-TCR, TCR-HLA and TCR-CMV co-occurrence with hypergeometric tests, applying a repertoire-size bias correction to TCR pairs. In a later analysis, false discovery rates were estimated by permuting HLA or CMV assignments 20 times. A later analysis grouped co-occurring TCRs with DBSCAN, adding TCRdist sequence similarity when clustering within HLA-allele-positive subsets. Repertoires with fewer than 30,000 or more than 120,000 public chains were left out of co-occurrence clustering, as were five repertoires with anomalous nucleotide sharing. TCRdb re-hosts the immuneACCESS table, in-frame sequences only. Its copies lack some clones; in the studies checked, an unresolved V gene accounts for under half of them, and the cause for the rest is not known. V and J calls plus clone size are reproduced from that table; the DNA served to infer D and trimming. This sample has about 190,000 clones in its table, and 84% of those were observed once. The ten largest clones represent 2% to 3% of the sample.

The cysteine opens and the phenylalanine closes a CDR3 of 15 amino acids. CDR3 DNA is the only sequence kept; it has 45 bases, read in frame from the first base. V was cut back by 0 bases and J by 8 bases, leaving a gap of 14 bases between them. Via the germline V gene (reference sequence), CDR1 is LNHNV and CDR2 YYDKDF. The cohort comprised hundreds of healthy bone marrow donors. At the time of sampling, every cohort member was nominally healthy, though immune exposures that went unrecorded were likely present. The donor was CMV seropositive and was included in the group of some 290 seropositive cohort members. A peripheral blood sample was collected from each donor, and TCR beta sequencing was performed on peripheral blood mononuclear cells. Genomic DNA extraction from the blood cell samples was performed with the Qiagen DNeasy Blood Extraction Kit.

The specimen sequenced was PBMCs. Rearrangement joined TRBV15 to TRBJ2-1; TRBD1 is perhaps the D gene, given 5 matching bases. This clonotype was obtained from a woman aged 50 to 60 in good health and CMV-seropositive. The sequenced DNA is TGTGCCACCAGCAGAGATAGCCAGGGTTTCGATGAGCAGTTCTTC. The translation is CATSRDSQGFDEQFF.